This T cell receptor (beta chain) was recorded in a study of shared clonotypes between healthy human individuals. The study, taken as a whole, reports: A few donors had about 5% of their naive CD4 clonotypes in common.

Libraries were prepared by immunoSEQ multiplex PCR; TCRdb keeps only in-frame clonotypes and omits some of them. The sample records about 1 million clones, around 76% being singletons. As concerns this clone: Its antigen is not known.

V was pared by 4 bases and J by 8 bases, with 17 bases between. CDR1 is ENHRY, CDR2 SYGVKD, per germline. The CDR3 extends over 14 amino acids. Input material: memory CD4+ T cells sorted from blood. Subset in this sample: CD45RA-negative fraction. This chain links TRBV10-3 with TRBJ1-1; tentative D call: TRBD1 (5 bases). The TCR was taken from a man aged 18 to 30 in good health. The CDR3 sequence is CAISVSEGKTEAFF. The DNA of the CDR3 is TGTGCCATCAGTGTTTCCGAGGGGAAAACCGAAGCTTTCTTT.